This is a list of T cell receptor beta chains from one sample in a study of control samples from healthy donors and cancer patients. Assay used: immunoSEQ multiplex PCR; TCRdb lists only in-frame clones, some missing. Among 170,000 or so clones listed, approximately 90% were seen once. Sequenced: blood. The receptors shown here come from a man in his thirties or forties in good health. The CDR3 runs from the conserved cysteine through the conserved F or W. The order of the fields is D gene, J gene, V gene, clone size, CDR3 DNA, CDR3 protein. D genes are given only for firm matches. Clone size is given for some rows only: seen once, a few or many times, or a class if the clone is expanded.

d_gene: NA; j_gene: TRBJ2-7; v_gene: TRBV18; abundance: NA; CDR3nt: TGTGCCAGCTCGCAGTGTCACCGTTCCTGCGAGCAGTACTTC; CDR3aa: CASSQCHRSCEQYF
d_gene: TRBD1; j_gene: TRBJ2-7; v_gene: TRBV30; abundance: NA; CDR3nt: TGTGCCTGGAGTGACAGGGGCTACGAGCAGTACTTC; CDR3aa: CAWSDRGYEQYF
d_gene: TRBD2; j_gene: TRBJ2-5; v_gene: TRBV10-3; abundance: NA; CDR3nt: TGTGCCATCAGTGAGTCGACTAGCGGGAGTGGGGAGACCCAGTACTTC; CDR3aa: CAISESTSGSGETQYF
d_gene: TRBD2; j_gene: TRBJ2-3; v_gene: TRBV9; abundance: NA; CDR3nt: TGTGCCAGCAGCTACGGACTAGCGGGGCCCACAGATACGCAGTATTTT; CDR3aa: CASSYGLAGPTDTQYF
d_gene: NA; j_gene: TRBJ1-2; v_gene: TRBV6-5; abundance: NA; CDR3nt: TGTGCCAGCAGTAACAACTACTATGGCTACACCTTC; CDR3aa: CASSNNYYGYTF
d_gene: NA; j_gene: TRBJ2-2; v_gene: TRBV5-6; abundance: NA; CDR3nt: TGTGCCAGCAGCTTGATGGGGTTAGGGGACACCGGGGAGCTGTTTTTT; CDR3aa: CASSLMGLGDTGELFF
d_gene: NA; j_gene: TRBJ1-5; v_gene: TRBV5-1; abundance: NA; CDR3nt: TGCGCCAGCAGCTCGGACGGTCAAAGCAATCAGCCCCAGCATTTT; CDR3aa: CASSSDGQSNQPQHF
d_gene: NA; j_gene: TRBJ2-5; v_gene: TRBV27; abundance: NA; CDR3nt: TGTGCCAGCAGCCCCGTTGGGTTCCAAGAGACCCAGTACTTC; CDR3aa: CASSPVGFQETQYF
d_gene: TRBD2; j_gene: TRBJ2-7; v_gene: TRBV7-2; abundance: NA; CDR3nt: TGTGCCAGCAGCCCACCGGGACTAGCCGTTGGGGGGCAGTACTTC; CDR3aa: CASSPPGLAVGGQYF
d_gene: NA; j_gene: TRBJ2-1; v_gene: TRBV4-1; abundance: NA; CDR3nt: TGCGCCAGCAGCCAAGGGTTGGGCTCCCTCTCCCCCAATGAGCAGTTCTTC; CDR3aa: CASSQGLGSLSPNEQFF
d_gene: TRBD1; j_gene: TRBJ1-4; v_gene: TRBV7-2; abundance: NA; CDR3nt: TGTGCCAGCAGCATGGGGACAGGGGGTAATGAAAAACTGTTTTTT; CDR3aa: CASSMGTGGNEKLFF
d_gene: TRBD2; j_gene: TRBJ2-1; v_gene: TRBV9; abundance: NA; CDR3nt: TGTGCCAGCGGTCTAGCGGGAGTAGGTTTGATCTTC; CDR3aa: CASGLAGVGLIF
d_gene: TRBD1; j_gene: TRBJ1-4; v_gene: TRBV4-2; abundance: NA; CDR3nt: TGTGCCAGCAGCCAAGTTCCGGGACAGGGGGCGAAACTGTTTTTT; CDR3aa: CASSQVPGQGAKLFF
d_gene: NA; j_gene: TRBJ1-5; v_gene: TRBV2; abundance: NA; CDR3nt: TGTGCCAGTGGTATCGGAAGGACAGAACAGCATTTT; CDR3aa: CASGIGRTEQHF
d_gene: TRBD2; j_gene: TRBJ2-7; v_gene: TRBV9; abundance: NA; CDR3nt: TGTGCCAGCAGCGTAGGTTCTAGCGGAAACTACGAGCAGTACTTC; CDR3aa: CASSVGSSGNYEQYF
d_gene: NA; j_gene: TRBJ2-1; v_gene: TRBV7-8; abundance: NA; CDR3nt: TGTGCCAGCAGCTTAGTGGTCGGGGCCTCCTTCAATGAGCAGTTCTTC; CDR3aa: CASSLVVGASFNEQFF
d_gene: NA; j_gene: TRBJ2-7; v_gene: TRBV12-1; abundance: NA; CDR3nt: TGTGCCAGCAGCTTTGAGGACAGGACTAGCGGGAGGTCCCCCTACGAGCAGTACTTC; CDR3aa: CASSFEDRTSGRSPYEQYF
d_gene: TRBD1; j_gene: TRBJ1-1; v_gene: TRBV10-3; abundance: once; CDR3nt: TGTGCCATCAGTGAGATCAGGGGGTCCACTGAAGCTTTCTTT; CDR3aa: CAISEIRGSTEAFF
d_gene: TRBD1; j_gene: TRBJ1-6; v_gene: TRBV3-1/TRBV3-2; abundance: few; CDR3nt: TGTGCCAGCAGCCAAGAGGACAGGGACAATTCACCCCTCCACTTT; CDR3aa: CASSQEDRDNSPLHF
d_gene: NA; j_gene: TRBJ1-2; v_gene: TRBV9; abundance: NA; CDR3nt: TGTGCCAGCAGCGTACTAAGCGCTAACTATGGCTACACCTTC; CDR3aa: CASSVLSANYGYTF
d_gene: TRBD1; j_gene: TRBJ2-7; v_gene: TRBV28; abundance: NA; CDR3nt: TGTGCCAGCAGGGGGACAGCCTCCTACGAGCAGTACTTC; CDR3aa: CASRGTASYEQYF
d_gene: TRBD1; j_gene: TRBJ2-7; v_gene: TRBV11-2; abundance: NA; CDR3nt: TGTGCCAGCAGCCCCCCGGGGACAGGGAACGAGCAGTACTTC; CDR3aa: CASSPPGTGNEQYF
d_gene: TRBD1; j_gene: TRBJ1-6; v_gene: TRBV30; abundance: NA; CDR3nt: TGTGCCACAAACTCGGGACAGGGGCTTTCACCCCTCCACTTT; CDR3aa: CATNSGQGLSPLHF
d_gene: NA; j_gene: TRBJ1-1; v_gene: TRBV5-1; abundance: NA; CDR3nt: TGCGCCAGCAGCTTAGAGGGGCTGAACACTGAAGCTTTCTTT; CDR3aa: CASSLEGLNTEAFF
d_gene: NA; j_gene: TRBJ1-6; v_gene: TRBV4-1; abundance: NA; CDR3nt: TGCGCCAGCACTTCGGAAGGGTCACCCCTCCACTTT; CDR3aa: CASTSEGSPLHF
d_gene: NA; j_gene: TRBJ2-7; v_gene: TRBV6-5; abundance: NA; CDR3nt: TGTGCCAGCAGTTACAGCCCAGGAACCTACGAGCAGTACTTC; CDR3aa: CASSYSPGTYEQYF
d_gene: NA; j_gene: TRBJ2-7; v_gene: TRBV9; abundance: once; CDR3nt: TGTGCCAGCAGCGTGGGACCGACCCCTGACTCCTACGAGCAGTACTTC; CDR3aa: CASSVGPTPDSYEQYF
d_gene: NA; j_gene: TRBJ1-6; v_gene: TRBV7-9; abundance: NA; CDR3nt: TGTGCCAGCAGCTTAGAGACAGAACCCCTCCACTTT; CDR3aa: CASSLETEPLHF
d_gene: NA; j_gene: TRBJ2-3; v_gene: TRBV4-3; abundance: NA; CDR3nt: TGCGCCAGCAGCCAAGATTTCAGGCGGGGTGCTGTGGATACGCAGTATTTT; CDR3aa: CASSQDFRRGAVDTQYF
d_gene: TRBD1; j_gene: TRBJ1-5; v_gene: TRBV7-8; abundance: NA; CDR3nt: TGTGCCAGCAGCTCCGGTACAGGGGAGGAGGAGCCCCAGCATTTT; CDR3aa: CASSSGTGEEEPQHF
d_gene: NA; j_gene: TRBJ1-2; v_gene: TRBV6-5; abundance: NA; CDR3nt: TGTGCCAGCAGTTACGGTGGGGGCCATGGCTACACCTTC; CDR3aa: CASSYGGGHGYTF
d_gene: NA; j_gene: TRBJ1-4; v_gene: TRBV19; abundance: NA; CDR3nt: TGTGCCAGTAGTATGGGGTTGAAACTGTTTTTT; CDR3aa: CASSMGLKLFF
d_gene: NA; j_gene: TRBJ1-1; v_gene: TRBV6-1; abundance: NA; CDR3nt: TGTGCCAGCAGTGAACGTAACACTGAAGCTTTCTTT; CDR3aa: CASSERNTEAFF
d_gene: NA; j_gene: TRBJ2-2; v_gene: TRBV10-1; abundance: NA; CDR3nt: TGCGCCAGCAGTGAGGAGGTCCTTCAGGGCGGGGAGCTGTTTTTT; CDR3aa: CASSEEVLQGGELFF
d_gene: TRBD1; j_gene: TRBJ2-7; v_gene: TRBV27; abundance: NA; CDR3nt: TGTGCCAGCAGTTATACCGGGACAGCGACCTACGAGCAGTACTTC; CDR3aa: CASSYTGTATYEQYF
d_gene: NA; j_gene: TRBJ1-4; v_gene: TRBV5-8; abundance: NA; CDR3nt: TGTGCCAGCAGCTTGGTTCTAGGCGCAACTAATGAAAAACTGTTTTTT; CDR3aa: CASSLVLGATNEKLFF
d_gene: NA; j_gene: TRBJ2-6; v_gene: TRBV10-3; abundance: NA; CDR3nt: TGTGCCATCAGCCTAGGGGGGGCCAACGTCCTGACTTTC; CDR3aa: CAISLGGANVLTF
d_gene: NA; j_gene: TRBJ2-1; v_gene: TRBV11-3; abundance: NA; CDR3nt: TGTGCCAGCAGCTCGGGTAGAACCTACAATGAGCAGTTCTTC; CDR3aa: CASSSGRTYNEQFF